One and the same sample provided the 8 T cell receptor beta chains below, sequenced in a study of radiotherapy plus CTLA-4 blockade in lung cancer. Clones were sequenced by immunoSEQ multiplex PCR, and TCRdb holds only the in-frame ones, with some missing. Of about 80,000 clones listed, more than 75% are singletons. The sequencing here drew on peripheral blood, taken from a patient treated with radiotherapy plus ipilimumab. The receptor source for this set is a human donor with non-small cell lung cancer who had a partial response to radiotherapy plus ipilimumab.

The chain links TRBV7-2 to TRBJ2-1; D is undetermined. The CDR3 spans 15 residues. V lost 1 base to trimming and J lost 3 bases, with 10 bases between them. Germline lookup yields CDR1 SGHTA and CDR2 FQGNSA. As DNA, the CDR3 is TGTGCCAGCAGCTTAGTAGATTATGGCTACAATGAGCAGTTCTTC. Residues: CASSLVDYGYNEQFF.

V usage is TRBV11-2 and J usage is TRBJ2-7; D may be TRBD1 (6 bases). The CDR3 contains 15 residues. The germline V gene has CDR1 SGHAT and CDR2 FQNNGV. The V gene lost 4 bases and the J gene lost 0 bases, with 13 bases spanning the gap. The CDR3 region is CASSYRDTSSYEQYF. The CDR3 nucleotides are TGTGCCAGCAGCTACCGGGACACGAGCTCCTACGAGCAGTACTTC.

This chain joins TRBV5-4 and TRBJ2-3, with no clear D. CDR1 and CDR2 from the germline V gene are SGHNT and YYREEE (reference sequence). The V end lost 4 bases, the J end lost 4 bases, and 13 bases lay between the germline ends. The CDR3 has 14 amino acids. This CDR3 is CASSPVDTPDTQYF. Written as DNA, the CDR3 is TGTGCCAGCAGCCCCGTTGACACTCCAGATACGCAGTATTTT.

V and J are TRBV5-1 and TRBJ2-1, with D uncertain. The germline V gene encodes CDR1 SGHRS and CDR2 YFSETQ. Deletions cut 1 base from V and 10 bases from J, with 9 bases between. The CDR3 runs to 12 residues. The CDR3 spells CASSLTRLEQFF. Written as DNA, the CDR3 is TGCGCCAGCAGCTTGACGCGGCTAGAGCAGTTCTTC.

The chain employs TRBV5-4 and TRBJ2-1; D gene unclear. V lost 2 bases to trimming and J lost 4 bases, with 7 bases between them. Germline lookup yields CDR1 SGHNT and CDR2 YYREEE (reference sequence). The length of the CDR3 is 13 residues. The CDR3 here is CASSLNGYNEQFF. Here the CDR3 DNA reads TGTGCCAGCAGCTTAAACGGTTACAATGAGCAGTTCTTC.

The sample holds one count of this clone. The CDR3 loop reads CSVASRGENPGYQETQYF. Here the CDR3 DNA reads TGCAGCGTTGCTTCCAGGGGCGAAAACCCAGGGTACCAAGAGACCCAGTACTTC. This chain links TRBV29-1 with TRBJ2-5; the D gene is possibly TRBD1 (6 bases). This CDR3 spans 18 amino acids. Trimming took 4 bases from V and 0 from J, leaving 24 bases between them. CDR1 is SQVTM and CDR2 is ANQGSEA in the germline V gene.

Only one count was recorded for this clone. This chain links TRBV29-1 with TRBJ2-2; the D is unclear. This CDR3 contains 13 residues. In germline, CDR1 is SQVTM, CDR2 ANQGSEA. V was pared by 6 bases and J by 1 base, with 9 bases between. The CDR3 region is CSVWQENTGELFF. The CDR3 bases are TGCAGCGTGTGGCAGGAGAACACCGGGGAGCTGTTTTTT.

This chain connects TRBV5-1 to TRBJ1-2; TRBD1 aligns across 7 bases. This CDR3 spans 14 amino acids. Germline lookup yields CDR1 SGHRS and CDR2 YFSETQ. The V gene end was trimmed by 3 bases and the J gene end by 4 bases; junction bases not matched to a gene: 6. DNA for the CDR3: TGCGCCAGCAGCTCGGAGGGGGCCCTCTATGGCTACACCTTC. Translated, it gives CASSSEGALYGYTF.